These 15 T cell receptor beta chains share one sample of origin, sequenced in a study of shared clonotypes between healthy human individuals. Produced via immunoSEQ multiplex PCR; TCRdb's table is partial and in-frame only. The repertoire holds approximately 710,000 clones, with around 91% as singletons. The sequencing input was memory CD8+ T cells from PBMCs. As to subset: CD45RO+ cells pooled with CCR7-negative TemRA cells. These receptors were taken from a man aged 18-30 years in good health. Some clones in this sample may be carry-over from other donors' samples.

The rearrangement links TRBV5-6 to TRBJ2-7; D may be TRBD2 (6 bases). The germline V gene has CDR1 SGHDT and CDR2 YYEEEE. There are 15 residues in the CDR3. Trimming shortened V by 0 bases and J by 4 bases, and 14 bases separated the two germline ends. The CDR3 region is CASSLAGGFRYEQYF. The CDR3 DNA reads TGTGCCAGCAGCTTGGCCGGGGGATTTAGGTACGAGCAGTACTTC. Variable domain in full (rest from reference TRBV5-6 and TRBJ2-7): DAGVTQSPTHLIKTRGQQVTLRCSPKSGHDTVSWYQQALGQGPQFIFQYYEEEERQRGNFPDRFSGHQFPNYSSELNVNALLLGDSALYLCASSLAGGFRYEQYFGPGTRLTVT.

The rearrangement joins TRBV7-9 to TRBJ2-7; the match to TRBD2 covers 13 bases. Germline V gives CDR1 SEHNR, CDR2 FQNEAQ (reference sequence). The CDR3 loop spans 16 amino acids. The trim removed 1 base at V and 0 bases at J, leaving 0 bases unmatched. DNA of the CDR3: TGTGCCAGCAGCTTAGGACTAGCGGGAGGCTCCTACGAGCAGTACTTC. This gives the protein CASSLGLAGGSYEQYF.

The V gene is TRBV6-1, the J gene TRBJ2-1, with D possibly being TRBD1 (6 bases). Germline lookup yields CDR1 MNHNS and CDR2 SASEGT. The length of the CDR3 is 15 residues. With 6 bases removed from V and 3 bases from J, the gap between germline ends came to 15 bases. The CDR3 region is CASRVQGRGYNEQFF. DNA for the CDR3: TGTGCCAGCAGGGTACAGGGAAGGGGCTACAATGAGCAGTTCTTC.

The genes are TRBV7-3 and TRBJ2-2; the match to TRBD1 covers 9 bases. Trimming took 2 bases from V and 6 from J; bases not matched to a gene: 10. CDR1 and CDR2 (germline): SGHTA, FQGTGA. The CDR3 length is 17 residues. This CDR3 reads CASSLPGQGSRPGELFF. The DNA for the CDR3 is TGTGCCAGCAGCTTACCGGGACAGGGCTCTCGGCCCGGGGAGCTGTTTTTT.

This chain connects TRBV27 to TRBJ1-1; D gene unclear. Germline loops: CDR1 MNHEY, CDR2 SMNVEV (reference sequence). The CDR3 sequence is 12 residues long. Trimming shortened V by 5 bases and J by 5 bases, and 9 bases separated the two germline ends. The CDR3 DNA is TGTGCCAGCAGTCCGTTAGGGACTGAAGCTTTCTTT. Its translation is CASSPLGTEAFF.

This rearrangement joins TRBV14 to TRBJ2-7, with 7 bases lining up with TRBD1. CDR1 is SGHDN and CDR2 is FVKESK in the germline V gene. The CDR3 is 14 amino acids. The junction had 3 bases not matched to a gene; V was cut back by 3 bases and J by 1 base. CDR3 bases: TGTGCCAGCAGCCAGCCGGGACAGTCCTACGAGCAGTACTTC. Its protein product is CASSQPGQSYEQYF.

The V and J genes are TRBV11-2 and TRBJ2-7; TRBD2 matches 9 bases. The CDR3 has 15 residues. Germline trimming cut 5 bases from V and 0 bases from J; bases unmatched to any gene: 5. Germline V gene lookup returns CDR1 SGHAT and CDR2 FQNNGV. The CDR3: CASSPGLAYSYEQYF. CDR3 in DNA: TGTGCCAGCAGCCCCGGACTAGCGTACTCCTACGAGCAGTACTTC.

The rearrangement uses TRBV25-1 and TRBJ2-7, with 7 nucleotides matching TRBD1. CDR3 size: 12 residues. The germline V gene has CDR1 MGHDK and CDR2 SYGVNS. J gave up 3 bases and V 7 bases, and 3 bases lay outside the gene matches. Here the CDR3 DNA reads TGTGCCAGCACCAGGACAGGCTACGAGCAGTACTTC. Translation gives CASTRTGYEQYF.

The V call is TRBV21-1, the J call TRBJ2-3; TRBD2, the table's D call, lacks a check against the DNA. TRBV21-1 is a documented pseudogene. This CDR3 spans 14 amino acids. Here the CDR3 reads CASSKGGGGDTQYF. The CDR3 DNA reads as TGTGCCAGCAGCAAAGGCGGGGGGGGAGATACGCAGTATTTT.

This clone appeared once. V usage is TRBV27 and J usage is TRBJ2-7; 11 positions match TRBD1. This CDR3 spans 15 amino acids. Germline loops: CDR1 MNHEY, CDR2 SMNVEV (reference sequence). J lost 6 bases, V lost 0 bases, and 4 bases had no gene match. The chain's CDR3 is CASSLSRTGGTEQYF. The CDR3 DNA sequence: TGTGCCAGCAGTTTATCTCGGACAGGGGGCACCGAGCAGTACTTC.

The chain employs TRBV10-3 and TRBJ1-2; the match to TRBD1 covers 7 bases. J was trimmed by 2 bases and V by 3 bases; bases with no gene match: 9. This CDR3 has 16 amino acids. The germline gives CDR1 ENHRY, CDR2 SYGVKD. CDR3 DNA: TGTGCCATCAGTGAACCCTCTGCGACAGGGAACTATGGCTACACCTTC. Amino acid sequence: CAISEPSATGNYGYTF.

This clone was seen only a few times. The genes are TRBV27 and TRBJ2-5, with TRBD1 matching over 8 bases. V dropped 1 base and J dropped 7; count of bases not matched to a gene: 5. Germline CDR1 and CDR2: MNHEY and SMNVEV (reference sequence). The CDR3 has 14 amino acids. CDR3 residues: CASSLYGQGGTQYF. CDR3 DNA: TGTGCCAGCAGTTTATATGGACAGGGAGGGACCCAGTACTTC.

This rearrangement joins TRBV25-1 to TRBJ2-1; D not certain. Germline assignment: CDR1 MGHDK and CDR2 SYGVNS. V dropped 2 bases and J dropped 9 bases, with 8 bases sitting between them. CDR3 length: 12 amino acids. Here the CDR3 reads CASSEGLVEQFF. The CDR3 region has the DNA TGTGCCAGCAGTGAAGGGTTGGTTGAGCAGTTCTTC.

The chain joins TRBV11-3 to TRBJ2-2, with a tentative D call TRBD1 (6 bases). CDR3 length: 17 residues. Germline-derived CDR1 and CDR2 are SGHNT and YENEEA. Trimming left V 5 bases short and J 3 bases short, with 19 bases between. DNA of the CDR3: TGTGCCAGCAGCGCGCAACACAGGGAATCAGACACCGGGGAGCTGTTTTTT. Protein: CASSAQHRESDTGELFF.

This clone showed up just once. V is TRBV7-9 and J is TRBJ2-7; 14 bases are a match to TRBD2. CDR1 is SEHNR and CDR2 is FQNEAQ in the germline V gene (reference sequence). The CDR3 runs 15 residues. After removal of 8 bases from V and 3 bases from J, the junction contained 6 bases not matched to a gene. The CDR3 here is CASGGTSGSVYEQYF. Written as DNA, the CDR3 is TGTGCCAGCGGGGGGACTAGCGGGAGTGTCTACGAGCAGTACTTC.